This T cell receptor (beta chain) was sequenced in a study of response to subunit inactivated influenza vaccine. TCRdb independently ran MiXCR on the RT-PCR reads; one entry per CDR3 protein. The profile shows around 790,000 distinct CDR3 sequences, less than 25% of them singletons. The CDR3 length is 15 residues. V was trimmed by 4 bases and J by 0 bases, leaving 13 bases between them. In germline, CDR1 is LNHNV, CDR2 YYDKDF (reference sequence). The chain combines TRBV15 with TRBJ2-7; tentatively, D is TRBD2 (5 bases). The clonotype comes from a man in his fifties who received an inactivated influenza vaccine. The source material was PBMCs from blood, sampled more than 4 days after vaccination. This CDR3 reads CATSNGRGSSYEQYF. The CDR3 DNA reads TGTGCCACCAGCAATGGACGTGGGAGCTCCTACGAGCAGTACTTC.